This passage covers 17 T cell receptor beta chains from one sample sequenced in a study of T cell changes during pregnancy in multiple sclerosis. The data were produced by immunoSEQ multiplex PCR, yet TCRdb's version contains in-frame clones alone and is incomplete. In the table there are roughly 100,000 clones, 91% of which are singletons. The sequencing here drew on peripheral blood, taken after pregnancy. The receptors stem from a female donor in good health, enrolled as a control in a pregnancy study.

The CDR3 nucleotides read TGTGCCAGCAGTTTAGCGGGGCCCTACGAGCAGTACTTC. As protein: CASSLAGPYEQYF. The V call is TRBV28, the J call TRBJ2-7; D is possibly TRBD2 (6 bases). The CDR3 sequence is 13 residues long. Trimming left V 2 bases short and J 2 bases short, with 7 bases between. Germline V gene sequence: CDR1 MDHEN, CDR2 SYDVKM.

V is TRBV9 and J is TRBJ1-2; perhaps TRBD1 as D (6 bases). The CDR3 consists of 14 residues. Per the germline V gene, CDR1 is SGDLS and CDR2 is YYNGEE. V lost 4 bases and J 4 bases, leaving 14 bases between the germline ends. CDR3 loop: CASSSGGGAYGYTF. The CDR3 DNA is TGTGCCAGCAGCTCGGGTGGGGGGGCCTATGGCTACACCTTC.

The chain has TRBV20-1 and TRBJ1-2, with 7 bases identical to TRBD1. V lost 8 bases to trimming and J lost 6 bases; unmatched junction nucleotides: 6. Per germline, CDR1 DFQATT and CDR2 SNEGSKA (reference sequence). The CDR3 has 11 amino acids. CDR3 sequence reads: CSTDRAHGYTF. The CDR3 nucleotides read TGCAGTACCGACAGGGCCCATGGCTACACCTTC.

The gene calls are TRBV5-1 and TRBJ2-5, with D possibly matching TRBD2 (6 bases). The ends were cut back, 3 bases at V and 2 bases at J, with 8 bases in the middle. Germline lookup yields CDR1 SGHRS and CDR2 YFSETQ. The CDR3 is 13 residues long. The DNA of the CDR3 is TGCGCCAGCAGCTGGGGGGTACAAGAGACCCAGTACTTC. The encoded protein is CASSWGVQETQYF.

The J gene is TRBJ1-5, the V gene TRBV12-5; D possibly corresponds to TRBD1 (5 bases). Germline loops: CDR1 LGHNT, CDR2 FRNRAP. V gave up 7 bases and J gave up 5 bases, with 18 bases separating them. This CDR3 is 15 amino acids long. CDR3 sequence: CASVFQTTEDQPQHF. The CDR3 DNA follows: TGTGCTAGTGTCTTTCAAACGACAGAAGATCAGCCCCAGCATTTT.

V usage is TRBV7-2 and J usage is TRBJ1-2, with a possible D match to TRBD1 (6 bases). V was trimmed by 5 bases and J by 7 bases, leaving 14 bases between them. CDR3 length: 13 amino acids. Looked up from germline, CDR1 is SGHTA and CDR2 is FQGNSA. The CDR3 nucleotides are TGTGCCAGCAGCAAACAGGGAACTTCTGGCTACACCTTC. Protein product: CASSKQGTSGYTF.

The gene calls are TRBV18 and TRBJ1-1; D gene uncertain. The length of the CDR3 is 14 residues. V lost 2 bases and J 4 bases, leaving 11 bases between the germline ends. CDR1 and CDR2 (germline): KGHSH, LQKENI. The CDR3 is CASSPLGVGTEAFF. The CDR3 bases are TGTGCCAGCTCACCATTAGGAGTTGGCACTGAAGCTTTCTTT.

This rearrangement joins TRBV2 to TRBJ1-2; TRBD1 agrees at 10 bases. The CDR3 extends over 16 amino acids. CDR1 and CDR2 from the germline V gene are SNHLY and FYNNEI. V was clipped by 6 bases and J by 4 bases; unmatched bases: 11. The CDR3 region has the DNA TGTGCCAGCAGACTCCGGACAGGGGGTGACCTCTATGGCTACACCTTC. Protein sequence: CASRLRTGGDLYGYTF.

V is TRBV27 and J is TRBJ2-7, with 9 bases matching TRBD1. Germline CDR1 is MNHEY and CDR2 is SMNVEV (reference sequence). The CDR3 is 16 amino acids. Trimming removed 5 bases from V and 2 bases from J; junction bases left unmatched: 10. For the CDR3, the DNA is TGTGCCAGCAGTCCCCCCTACGGGACAGGGACCTACGAGCAGTACTTC. Its translation: CASSPPYGTGTYEQYF.

V gene TRBV11-1 combines with J gene TRBJ2-1; D gene unclear. This CDR3 region has 12 residues. From germline, CDR1 is SGHAT and CDR2 FQDESV (reference sequence). Between the trimmed V and J ends, which lost 0 bases and 10 bases, there was a span of 7 bases. CDR3 protein: CASSLAGYEQFF. The CDR3 bases are TGTGCCAGCAGCTTAGCGGGCTACGAGCAGTTCTTC.

The V gene is TRBV18, the J gene TRBJ1-6; 9 bases line up with TRBD1. Germline CDR1 and CDR2: KGHSH and LQKENI. This CDR3 has 14 residues. The trim removed 5 bases at V and 5 bases at J, leaving 1 base unmatched. The CDR3 loop reads CASSRTGDNSPLHF. The CDR3 bases are TGTGCCAGCTCAAGGACAGGGGATAATTCACCCCTCCACTTT.

The CDR3 DNA reads TGTGCCACCAGCAGAGTGGCGGGACCCACTGAAGCTTTCTTT. Its translation: CATSRVAGPTEAFF. The gene calls are TRBV15 and TRBJ1-1, with D possibly TRBD1 on 5 matching bases. CDR1 is LNHNV, CDR2 YYDKDF, per germline (reference sequence). The CDR3 extends over 14 amino acids. V shed 1 base and J shed 4 bases, with 10 bases lying between them.

This sequence joins TRBV4-1 and TRBJ1-1; D not certain. V shed 0 bases and J shed 2 bases, with 10 bases lying between them. In germline, CDR1 is MGHRA, CDR2 YSYEKL. The CDR3 is 15 residues long. CDR3 in amino acids: CASSQDVNSNTEAFF. For the CDR3, the DNA is TGCGCCAGCAGCCAAGATGTGAACAGCAACACTGAAGCTTTCTTT.

The chain has TRBV2 and TRBJ1-1; TRBD1 matches 11 bases. The CDR3 contains 12 residues. The germline CDR1 and CDR2 sequences are SNHLY and FYNNEI. J was trimmed by 12 bases and V by 8 bases; bases with no gene match: 8. CDR3 in amino acids: CASRGQGDLPFF. CDR3 DNA: TGTGCCAGCCGGGGACAGGGGGATTTGCCTTTCTTT.

The chain recombines TRBV9 with TRBJ2-2; D is unclear. CDR3 length: 13 amino acids. V was trimmed by 4 bases and J by 4 bases, leaving 8 bases between them. Germline assignment: CDR1 SGDLS and CDR2 YYNGEE. CDR3 amino acids: CASSPTPTGELFF. CDR3 nucleotides: TGTGCCAGCAGCCCGACTCCCACCGGGGAGCTGTTTTTT.

The rearrangement joins TRBV9 to TRBJ2-1, with 7 bases matching TRBD2. With V trimmed by 2 bases and J by 0 bases, 11 bases remained unmatched. This CDR3 has 18 amino acids. The germline gives CDR1 SGDLS, CDR2 YYNGEE. The CDR3 sequence: CASSVAMARGSSYNEQFF. DNA of the CDR3: TGTGCCAGCAGCGTCGCCATGGCGCGGGGGAGCTCCTACAATGAGCAGTTCTTC.

V is TRBV9 and J is TRBJ1-2; 7 bases are shared with TRBD1. The germline V gene has CDR1 SGDLS and CDR2 YYNGEE. Germline trimming cut 0 bases from V and 4 bases from J; bases unmatched to any gene: 3. The length of the CDR3 is 14 residues. CDR3 bases: TGTGCCAGCAGCGTAGGGGGACAGACCTATGGCTACACCTTC. Translated, it gives CASSVGGQTYGYTF.